Here is one TCR beta chain with its context. There are many counts of this clonotype. This receptor's antigen is unknown. Base qualities were left out, and no much larger clone turns up one base away. Measured from the cysteine to the phenylalanine, the CDR3 is 13 residues long. Only the CDR3 portion is preserved as DNA: 39 bases, with reading frame beginning at the first base. Based on the germline V gene, the CDR1 and CDR2 sequences are SNHLY and FYNNEI. V sheds 7 bases and J sheds 6 bases, leaving 12 bases between their ends. The TCR beta CDR3 regions were amplified from the RNA transcripts. The TCR CDR3 was subjected to a first round of RT-PCR using the HTBI primer set and the Qiagen OneStep RT-PCR kit. Libraries were constructed in a second round of multiplex PCR, after which size selection and purification were performed. Sequencing of the libraries was done on an Illumina HiSeq2000 using paired-end 100 bp reads. Per the source publication's procedure: SOAPnuke was used to process the raw data, with reads discarded if the reads contained adapters or uncalled bases, had a mean Phred below 15, or lacked an exact constant-primer or identifier match. High-quality paired reads were merged using COPE v1.2.5, and each unique nucleotide sequence was defined as a clonotype. MiTCR v1.1 was used to align the clonotypes against IMGT TRBV, TRBD and TRBJ reference segments. The analysis was restricted to V-J combinations with a frequency above 0.0001, which together covered 98% to 99.2% of the repertoires. The TCS score was defined as the ratio of F50 (clonal expansion) to E x V (chaos), calculated using BLOSUM62-based TCRdist between CDR3 peptides within each V-J. Welch's t-statistics and random forest reduced several hundred V-J features to 10 to 15, which were used in a naive Bayes classifier (R e1071). The raw public reads went through TCRdb reprocessing: fastp at Q25, MiXCR clone calling, in-frame beta chains kept. Every distinct CDR3 protein forms one entry, paired with its most common genes and DNA. The V and J calls follow TCRdb's processing rather than the paper's. In all, the sample holds under 450,000 distinct CDR3 sequences, and roughly 12% of those were seen once. Of the sample, around 21% falls within the top ten clones.

The data stem from a study of T cells in Graves' hyperthyroidism and ophthalmopathy (dated by TCRdb to the late 2010s). Describing the broader study: Peripheral blood was collected at initial diagnosis, before any treatment. Following sampling, methimazole starting at 30 mg daily was given to hyperthyroidism patients, and high-dose intravenous methylprednisolone was given to ophthalmopathy patients. TCR V-J signatures able to tell the groups apart were searched for in a discovery cohort of some 97 patients, of whom fewer than 45 had Graves' ophthalmopathy and 55 to 65 had stable Graves' hyperthyroidism. Prospective prediction of ophthalmopathy was tested in an independent validation cohort of 18 to 20 hyperthyroidism patients and 17 patients who later progressed to ophthalmopathy. The study also compared thyroid tissue and blood T-cell repertoires from about 6 Graves' hyperthyroidism patients. According to the paper, TCR Vbeta CDR3 sequencing was carried out on about 140 peripheral blood samples, which came from more than 40 ophthalmopathy, approximately 72 hyperthyroidism and about 17 progressor patients. The roughly 91 discovery patients were randomly split 7:3 into training and test sets.

Study-wide conclusions, independent of this receptor: In validation, the model predicted progression to ophthalmopathy with roughly 66% sensitivity and about 73% specificity, a median of approximately 6.5 months before onset. Ophthalmopathy was separated from stable hyperthyroidism by a 13 V-J signature model, with roughly 88% sensitivity and approximately 81% specificity obtained in cross-validation and 80%/75% obtained in testing. No statistical method was used to fix the sample size in advance, and group allocation was not hidden from the investigators. Most expanded thyroid clonotypes (frequency above 0.001) were also detected in blood, a finding suggesting that blood repertoires may reflect thyroid immune responses.

The hyperthyroidism patients were between 18 and 65 years old and newly diagnosed, with a disease duration of less than 2 months. Any patient with an uncontrolled infection, another autoimmune disease, pregnancy or lactation was excluded. Clinical symptoms, serum thyroxine and TRAb, thyroid ultrasound, and orbital computed tomography formed the basis for the diagnoses. Blood from progressor patients was drawn when they were first diagnosed with hyperthyroidism, before any ophthalmopathy symptoms appeared. PBMCs were isolated from more than 9 ml of fresh peripheral blood by Ficoll-Paque density gradient centrifugation. Progressor patients were first diagnosed with Graves' hyperthyroidism and then developed ophthalmopathy during follow-up. Total RNA was extracted using Trizol reagent, and RNA quality was assessed on an Agilent 2100 Bioanalyzer.

This TCR was sampled from a man younger than 40 with Graves' hyperthyroidism that later progressed to Graves' ophthalmopathy. This chain joins TRBV2 to TRBJ2-2; no D gene is confidently identified. The sample was blood. CDR3 loop: CASTTPGSGELFF. The nucleotides read TGTGCCAGCACAACGCCAGGTTCCGGGGAGCTGTTTTTT. Joined to the reference TRBV2 and TRBJ2-2 proteins, this CDR3 gives the full variable domain: EPEVTQTPSHQVTQMGQEVILRCVPISNHLYFYWYRQILGQKVEFLVSFYNNEISEKSEIFDDQFSVERPDGSNFTLKIRSTKLEDSAMYFCASTTPGSGELFFGEGSRLTVL.